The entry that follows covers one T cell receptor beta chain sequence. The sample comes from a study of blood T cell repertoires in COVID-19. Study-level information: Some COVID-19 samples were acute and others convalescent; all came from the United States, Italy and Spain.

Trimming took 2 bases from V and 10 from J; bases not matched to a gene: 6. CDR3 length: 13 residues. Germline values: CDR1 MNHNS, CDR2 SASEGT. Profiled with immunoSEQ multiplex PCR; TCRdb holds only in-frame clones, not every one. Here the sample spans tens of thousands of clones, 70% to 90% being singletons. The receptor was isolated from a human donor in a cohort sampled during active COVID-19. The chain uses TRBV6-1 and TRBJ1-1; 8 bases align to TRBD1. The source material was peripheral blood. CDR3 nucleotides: TGTGCCAGCAGTGAATCAGGGGGCCTTGGAGCTTTCTTT. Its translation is CASSESGGLGAFF.